A selection of T cell receptor beta chains follows, all from one sample in a study. From the 5' RACE reads, TCRdb called clonotypes with MiXCR, one entry per CDR3 protein. The table records 45,000 to 60,000 distinct CDR3 sequences, roughly 22% of them present only once. Sequencing input: tumor-infiltrating naive CD4+ T cells sorted from the breast tumor. These receptors were taken from a female donor with breast cancer. The CDR3 runs from the conserved cysteine through the conserved F or W. The order of the fields is D gene, J gene, V gene, clone size, CDR3 DNA, CDR3 protein. A D gene is named only where the DNA matches it firmly. Size tells how often a clone was seen (once, few, many) or the class of an expanded clone, and some rows leave it out.

NA | TRBJ1-5 | TRBV20-1 | few | TGCAGTGCTAGGGCGCAGGGTAATTCTTTTCAGCCCCAGCATTTT | CSARAQGNSFQPQHF
NA | TRBJ2-7 | TRBV7-9 | NA | TGTGCCAGCAGCTTAGCGGGAGGCCGCTACGAGCAGTACTTC | CASSLAGGRYEQYF
NA | TRBJ2-7 | TRBV5-1 | NA | TGCGCCAGCAGCGGGGACTACGAGCAGTACTTC | CASSGDYEQYF
TRBD1 | TRBJ1-6 | TRBV20-1 | few | TGCAGTGCTAGAGATCGTGCAGTACAGGGGGGTTCCTATAATTCACCCCTCCACTTT | CSARDRAVQGGSYNSPLHF
TRBD2 | TRBJ2-5 | TRBV12-3/TRBV12-4 | NA | TGTGCCACCGGACGGGAGGAAGAGACCCGGTACTTC | CATGREEETRYF
NA | TRBJ2-3 | TRBV20-1 | few | TGCAGTGCTAACGGGATAGCGGGCACAGATACGCAGTATTTT | CSANGIAGTDTQYF
TRBD1 | TRBJ2-1 | TRBV7-3 | few | TGTGCCAGCAGCTTAACAAGAGGGGGCCATCGGAATGAGCAGTTCTTC | CASSLTRGGHRNEQFF
TRBD2 | TRBJ2-7 | TRBV28 | NA | TGTGCCAGCAGGCTCGGAGCGGGAATCTACGAGCAGTACTTC | CASRLGAGIYEQYF
NA | TRBJ1-2 | TRBV6-5 | NA | TGTGCCAGCAGTTATTCCGGGTTTAGTGACTATGGCTACACCTTC | CASSYSGFSDYGYTF
TRBD1 | TRBJ2-3 | TRBV7-2 | NA | TGTGCCGGCAGCTCGACAGGGGGAGCAGATACGCAGTATTTT | CAGSSTGGADTQYF
NA | TRBJ1-1 | TRBV6-2/TRBV6-3 | NA | TGTGCCAGCACGGACGAGGCCCTGTTGACCTTCTTT | CASTDEALLTFF
TRBD1 | TRBJ2-5 | TRBV7-9 | few | TGTGCCAGCAGCGCGGGACAGGGGGCGCGGGAGACCCAGTACTTC | CASSAGQGARETQYF
NA | TRBJ1-1 | TRBV20-1 | NA | TGCAGTGCGTCCCGGGGGGCGCGAGCGAACACTGAAGCTTTCTTT | CSASRGARANTEAFF
NA | TRBJ1-2 | TRBV7-2 | NA | TGTGCCAGCAGCTTAGCCCGAAACTCCCCCCTAGGCTACACCTTC | CASSLARNSPLGYTF
TRBD2 | TRBJ2-7 | TRBV10-3 | NA | TGTGCCATCAGTGAGTCGGGGACTAGCGGGAGATACGAGCAGTACTTC | CAISESGTSGRYEQYF
NA | TRBJ1-5 | TRBV7-8 | NA | TGTGCCAGCAGCTTAGCCCCGGCACAGCCCCAGCATTTT | CASSLAPAQPQHF
NA | TRBJ2-7 | TRBV21-1 | NA | TGTGCCAGCAGCGTCCTAGTCCCCTCCTACGAGCAGTACTTC | CASSVLVPSYEQYF
NA | TRBJ1-1 | TRBV7-8 | many | TGTGCCAGCAGCTTTCGACAGGCTCAGAACACTGAAGCTTTCTTT | CASSFRQAQNTEAFF
NA | TRBJ1-1 | TRBV5-6 | NA | TGTGCCAGCAGCTTCCCCGGGACCGCCCGGGGGTGGGCTTTCTTT | CASSFPGTARGWAFF
NA | TRBJ2-1 | TRBV24-1 | NA | TGTGCCACCAGTGACCACACGGGACAACCCAATGAGCAGTTCTTC | CATSDHTGQPNEQFF
NA | TRBJ2-3 | TRBV9 | NA | TGTGCCAGCAGCCCAACTGGTGGGTCCTTGACAGATACGCAGTATTTT | CASSPTGGSLTDTQYF
NA | TRBJ2-7 | TRBV20-1 | NA | TGCAGTGCTAGAAGGGGGACACGGACCTACGAGCAGTACTTC | CSARRGTRTYEQYF
NA | TRBJ2-7 | TRBV2 | NA | TGTGCCAGCAGTTTCACTAACTACGAGCAGTACTTC | CASSFTNYEQYF
NA | TRBJ1-6 | TRBV12-3/TRBV12-4 | NA | TGTGCCAGCAGCCGGGACGGGTTTTTTGGGGCATCACCCCTCCACTTT | CASSRDGFFGASPLHF
TRBD1 | TRBJ2-7 | TRBV18 | NA | TGTGCCAGCTCACCCGGACAGGGCGGAACCTACGAGCAGTACTTC | CASSPGQGGTYEQYF
TRBD2 | TRBJ2-5 | TRBV24-1 | NA | TGTGCCACCAGTGACCCTACTAGCGGGAGTCAAGAGACCCAGTACTTC | CATSDPTSGSQETQYF
NA | TRBJ2-7 | TRBV7-9 | few | TGTGCCAGCAGCTTAACAGCACGCCTCTACGAGCAGTACTTC | CASSLTARLYEQYF
NA | TRBJ2-2 | TRBV20-1 | NA | TGCAGTGCTAGCCAAGGAGGCTCCGGGGAGCTGTTTTTT | CSASQGGSGELFF
NA | TRBJ1-6 | TRBV6-1 | NA | TGTGCCAGCAGTGAGTTTAGCGGACGGAATAATTCACCCCTCCACTTT | CASSEFSGRNNSPLHF
NA | TRBJ2-7 | TRBV20-1 | NA | TGCAGTGCCTGGGCACAGTCGAGCTCCTACGAGCAGTACTTC | CSAWAQSSSYEQYF
NA | TRBJ2-6 | TRBV18 | NA | TGTGCCGGCACCCTTGTCGGGTCTGGGGCCAACGTCCTGACTTTC | CAGTLVGSGANVLTF
TRBD1 | TRBJ1-2 | TRBV28 | NA | TGTGCCAGCACCAGGACAGGAGCTAACTATGGCTACACCTTC | CASTRTGANYGYTF
TRBD1 | TRBJ1-5 | TRBV24-1 | few | TGTGCCACCAGTGACCCTGGACAGGGGGATCAGCCCCAGCATTTT | CATSDPGQGDQPQHF
TRBD1 | TRBJ1-5 | TRBV4-3 | NA | TGCGCCAGCAGCCATGGCGACAGGGACCAGCCCCAGCATTTT | CASSHGDRDQPQHF
TRBD2 | TRBJ2-5 | TRBV2 | medium-sized | TGTGCCAGCAGGGTTAGCGGGAGCCTTCGTGGGACCCAGTACTTC | CASRVSGSLRGTQYF
TRBD1 | TRBJ1-1 | TRBV6-5 | many | TGTGCCAGCAGCCAAACAGGGGTCACTGAAGCTTTCTTT | CASSQTGVTEAFF
NA | TRBJ2-7 | TRBV25-1 | NA | TGTGCCAGCAGTGAAATTGGGGGGCTCGACTACGAGCAGTACTTC | CASSEIGGLDYEQYF